The sequence of this TCR beta chain was determined in a study of blood T cells in healthy people across ages. General study points: Expanded clonotype shifts may have been confounded, as the donors had an unknown CMV status.

The donors, aged roughly 6 to 90, were healthy Caucasians from Russia. Together with a sample-barcoded 5' primer, a J-beta primer mix was included in a second PCR lasting roughly 6 to 12 cycles. Each CDR3 protein gets one entry after TCRdb re-called the 5' RACE reads with MiXCR. Of around 990,000 distinct CDR3 sequences in the sample, around two fifths are singletons; the top ten hold less than 15%. CDR3 length: 15 amino acids. Germline V lookup: CDR1 MNHEY, CDR2 SVGEGT. In the case of this clonotype: Its target is not known. An end of the junction does not agree with germline; a read error may underlie this.

The TCR was taken from a man between 18 and 35 years old in good health. Input material: blood. The rearrangement links TRBV6-2 or TRBV6-3 to TRBJ1-5; TRBD1 aligns across 10 bases. CDR3 coding DNA: TGTGCCACCAGTCGGACAGGGGGTAGCAATCAGCCCCAGCATTTT. It specifies CATSRTGGSNQPQHF.